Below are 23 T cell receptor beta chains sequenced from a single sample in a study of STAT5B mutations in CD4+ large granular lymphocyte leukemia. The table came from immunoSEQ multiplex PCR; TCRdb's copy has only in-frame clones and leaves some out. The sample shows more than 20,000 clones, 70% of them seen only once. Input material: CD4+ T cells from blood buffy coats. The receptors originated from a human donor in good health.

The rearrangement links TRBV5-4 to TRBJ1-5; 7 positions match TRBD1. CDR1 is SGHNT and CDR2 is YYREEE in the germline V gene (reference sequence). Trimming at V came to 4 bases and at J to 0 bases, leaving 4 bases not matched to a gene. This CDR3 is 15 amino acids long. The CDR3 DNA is TGTGCCAGCAGCCGGACAGGAGATAGCAATCAGCCCCAGCATTTT. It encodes CASSRTGDSNQPQHF.

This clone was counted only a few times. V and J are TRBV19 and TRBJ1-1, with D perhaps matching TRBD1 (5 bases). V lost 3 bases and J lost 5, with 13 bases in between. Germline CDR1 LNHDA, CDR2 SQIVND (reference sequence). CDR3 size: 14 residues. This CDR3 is CASSMQTGGTEAFF. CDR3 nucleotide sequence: TGTGCCAGTAGTATGCAGACCGGGGGGACTGAAGCTTTCTTT.

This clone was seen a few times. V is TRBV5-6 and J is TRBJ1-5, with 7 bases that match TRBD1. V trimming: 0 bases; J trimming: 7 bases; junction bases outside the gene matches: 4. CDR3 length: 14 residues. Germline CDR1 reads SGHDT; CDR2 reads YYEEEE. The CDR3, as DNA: TGTGCCAGCAGCTTGGCAGGGGGACGACAGCCCCAGCATTTT. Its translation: CASSLAGGRQPQHF.

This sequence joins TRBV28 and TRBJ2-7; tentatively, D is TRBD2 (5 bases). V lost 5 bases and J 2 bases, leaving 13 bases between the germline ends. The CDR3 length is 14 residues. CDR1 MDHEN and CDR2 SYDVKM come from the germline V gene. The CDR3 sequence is CASSIPGNTYEQYF. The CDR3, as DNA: TGTGCCAGCAGTATTCCCGGGAACACCTACGAGCAGTACTTC.

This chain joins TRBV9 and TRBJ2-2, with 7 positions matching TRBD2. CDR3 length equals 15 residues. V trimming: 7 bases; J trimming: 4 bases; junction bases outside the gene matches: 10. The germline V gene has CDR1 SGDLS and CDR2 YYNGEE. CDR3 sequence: CASRRGGWGTGELFF. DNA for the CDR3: TGTGCCAGCCGTCGGGGAGGGTGGGGCACCGGGGAGCTGTTTTTT.

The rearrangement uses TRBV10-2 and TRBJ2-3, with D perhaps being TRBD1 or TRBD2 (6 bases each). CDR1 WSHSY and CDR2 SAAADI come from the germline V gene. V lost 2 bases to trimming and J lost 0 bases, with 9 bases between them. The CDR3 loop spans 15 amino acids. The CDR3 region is CASSERGASTDTQYF. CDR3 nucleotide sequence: TGCGCCAGCAGTGAGAGGGGGGCAAGCACAGATACGCAGTATTTT.

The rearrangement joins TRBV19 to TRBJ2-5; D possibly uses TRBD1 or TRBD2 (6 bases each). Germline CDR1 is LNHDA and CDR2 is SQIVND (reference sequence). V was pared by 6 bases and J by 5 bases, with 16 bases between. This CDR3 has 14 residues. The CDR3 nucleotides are TGTGCCAGTAGCAACCACGGGGGCGGGGAGACCCAGTACTTC. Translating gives CASSNHGGGETQYF.

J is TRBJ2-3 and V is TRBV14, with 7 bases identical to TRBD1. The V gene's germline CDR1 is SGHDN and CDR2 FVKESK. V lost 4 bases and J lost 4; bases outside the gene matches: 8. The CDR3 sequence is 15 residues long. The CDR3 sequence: CASSPTRQGADTQYF. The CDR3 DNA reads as TGTGCCAGCAGCCCTACTCGACAGGGCGCAGATACGCAGTATTTT.

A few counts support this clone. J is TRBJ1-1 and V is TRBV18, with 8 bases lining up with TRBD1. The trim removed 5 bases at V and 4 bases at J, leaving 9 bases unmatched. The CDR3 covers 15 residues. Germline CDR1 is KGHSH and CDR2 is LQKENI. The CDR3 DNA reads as TGTGCCAGCTCAGACTGGACAGGGCGGTCCACTGAAGCTTTCTTT. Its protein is CASSDWTGRSTEAFF.

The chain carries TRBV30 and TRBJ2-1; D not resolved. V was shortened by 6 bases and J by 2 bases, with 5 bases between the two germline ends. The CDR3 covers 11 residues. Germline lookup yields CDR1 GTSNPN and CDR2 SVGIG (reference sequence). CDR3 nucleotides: TGTGCCTGTCGCACCTACAATGAGCAGTTCTTC. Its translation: CACRTYNEQFF.

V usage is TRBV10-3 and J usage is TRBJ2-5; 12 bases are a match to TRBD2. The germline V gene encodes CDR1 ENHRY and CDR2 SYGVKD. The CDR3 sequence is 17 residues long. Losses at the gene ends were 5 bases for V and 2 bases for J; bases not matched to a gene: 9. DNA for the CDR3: TGTGCCATCAGTCGACGACTAGCGGGGGTAAATCAAGAGACCCAGTACTTC. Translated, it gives CAISRRLAGVNQETQYF.

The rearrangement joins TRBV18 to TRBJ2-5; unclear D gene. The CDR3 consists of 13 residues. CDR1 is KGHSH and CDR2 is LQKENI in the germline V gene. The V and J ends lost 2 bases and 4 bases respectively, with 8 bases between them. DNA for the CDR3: TGTGCCAGCTCACCAGGAGCCTCAGAGACCCAGTACTTC. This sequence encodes CASSPGASETQYF.

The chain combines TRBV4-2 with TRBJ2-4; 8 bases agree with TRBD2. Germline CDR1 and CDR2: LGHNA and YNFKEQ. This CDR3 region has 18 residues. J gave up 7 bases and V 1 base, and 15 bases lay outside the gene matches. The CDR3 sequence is CASSQGLLAGGGGNIQYF. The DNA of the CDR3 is TGTGCCAGCAGCCAAGGCTTACTTGCGGGGGGAGGGGGGAACATTCAGTACTTC.

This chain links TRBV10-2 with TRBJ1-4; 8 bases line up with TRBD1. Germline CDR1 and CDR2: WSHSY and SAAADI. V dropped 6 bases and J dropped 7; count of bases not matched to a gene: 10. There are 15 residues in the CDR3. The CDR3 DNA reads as TGCGCCAGCAGCACCCACCAGGGGGCTGTTGAAAAACTGTTTTTT. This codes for CASSTHQGAVEKLFF.

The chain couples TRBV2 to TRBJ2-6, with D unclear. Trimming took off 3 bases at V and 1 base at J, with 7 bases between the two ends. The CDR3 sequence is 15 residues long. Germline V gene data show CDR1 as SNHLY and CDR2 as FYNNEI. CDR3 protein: CASSETVSGANVLTF. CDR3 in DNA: TGTGCCAGCAGTGAGACGGTTTCTGGGGCCAACGTCCTGACTTTC.

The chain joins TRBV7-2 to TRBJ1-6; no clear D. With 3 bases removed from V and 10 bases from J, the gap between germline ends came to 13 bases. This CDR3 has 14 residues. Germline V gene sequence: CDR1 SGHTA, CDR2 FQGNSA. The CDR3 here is CASSLDLGESPLHF. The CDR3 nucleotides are TGTGCCAGCAGCTTGGACCTTGGGGAGTCACCCCTCCACTTT.

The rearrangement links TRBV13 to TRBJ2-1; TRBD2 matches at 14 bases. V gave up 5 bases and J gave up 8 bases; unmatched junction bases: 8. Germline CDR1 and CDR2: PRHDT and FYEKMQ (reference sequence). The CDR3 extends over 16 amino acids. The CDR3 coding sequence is TGTGCCAGCAGCCCCCGGGGGACTAGCGGGAGCGATGAGCAGTTCTTC. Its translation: CASSPRGTSGSDEQFF.

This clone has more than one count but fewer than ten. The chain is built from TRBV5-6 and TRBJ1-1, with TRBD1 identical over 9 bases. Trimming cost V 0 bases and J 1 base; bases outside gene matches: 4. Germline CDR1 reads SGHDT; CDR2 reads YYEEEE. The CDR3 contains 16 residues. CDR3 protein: CASSLDRGLKNTEAFF. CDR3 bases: TGTGCCAGCAGCTTGGACAGGGGGCTTAAGAACACTGAAGCTTTCTTT.

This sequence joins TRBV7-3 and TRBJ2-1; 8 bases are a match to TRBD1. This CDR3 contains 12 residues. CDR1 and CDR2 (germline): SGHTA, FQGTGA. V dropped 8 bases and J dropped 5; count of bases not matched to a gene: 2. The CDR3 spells CASSTGDNEQFF. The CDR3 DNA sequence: TGTGCCAGCTCGACAGGGGACAATGAGCAGTTCTTC.

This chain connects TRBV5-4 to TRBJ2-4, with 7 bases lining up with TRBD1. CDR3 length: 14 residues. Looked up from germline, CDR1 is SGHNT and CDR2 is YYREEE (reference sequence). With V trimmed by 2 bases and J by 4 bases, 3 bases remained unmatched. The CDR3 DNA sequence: TGTGCCAGCAGCTTAGGGACAGAGAAAAACATTCAGTACTTC. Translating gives CASSLGTEKNIQYF.

Written as DNA, the CDR3 is TGCAGCGTTGGCGGCAGGGGCTCTGGGGCCAACGTCCTGACTTTC. This sequence encodes CSVGGRGSGANVLTF. The V call is TRBV29-1, the J call TRBJ2-6; D possibly corresponds to TRBD1 (6 bases). The CDR3 has 15 amino acids. Trimming removed 4 bases from V and 0 bases from J, with 10 bases in between. Germline CDR1 is SQVTM and CDR2 is ANQGSEA.

CDR3 sequence reads: CASSLEGSNSPLHF. The CDR3 nucleotides read TGTGCCAGTAGTTTGGAGGGGAGCAATTCACCCCTCCACTTT. J is TRBJ1-6 and V is TRBV19, with D possibly matching TRBD1 (5 bases). The CDR3 contains 14 residues. The V end was cut by 5 bases, the J end by 7 bases, with 12 bases between. The germline V gene has CDR1 LNHDA and CDR2 SQIVND (reference sequence).

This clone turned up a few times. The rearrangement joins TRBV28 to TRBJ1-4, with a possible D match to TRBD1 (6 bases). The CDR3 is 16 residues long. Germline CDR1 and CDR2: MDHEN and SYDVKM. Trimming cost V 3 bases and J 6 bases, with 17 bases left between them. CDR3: CASSFFRGNWDEKLFF. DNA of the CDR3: TGTGCCAGCAGTTTTTTCAGGGGTAACTGGGATGAAAAACTGTTTTTT.